One sample yielded the 18 T cell receptor beta chains listed below, sequenced in a study of blood T cell repertoires in COVID-19. Sequencing was performed with immunoSEQ multiplex PCR; in TCRdb, only in-frame clones are kept and a portion is missing. The sample carries tens of thousands of clones, about 94% recorded once. Sequencing used peripheral blood. Receptor source: a human donor with active COVID-19. The donor label of this sample is uncertain.

CDR3 nucleotides: TGCGCCAGCAGCTTGTCGGGGGGAGGGGAAGAGACCCAGTACTTC. Its translation is CASSLSGGGEETQYF. The chain couples TRBV5-1 to TRBJ2-5, with 7 bases matching TRBD2. The CDR3 extends over 15 amino acids. The V and J ends lost 1 base and 3 bases, in that order; junction bases with no gene match: 6. Germline CDR1 SGHRS, CDR2 YFSETQ.

V gene TRBV7-6 combines with J gene TRBJ2-1; TRBD2 agrees at 8 bases. V gave up 5 bases and J gave up 7 bases; unmatched junction bases: 16. The length of the CDR3 is 17 residues. Germline V CDR1 and CDR2: SGHVS, FNYEAQ. CDR3: CASSLLFTGGARNEQFF. The CDR3 bases are TGTGCCAGCAGCCTTTTGTTCACCGGGGGGGCGCGGAATGAGCAGTTCTTC.

The chain joins TRBV4-1 to TRBJ2-1; 7 nucleotides agree with TRBD2. Germline CDR1 and CDR2: MGHRA and YSYEKL. The CDR3 consists of 16 residues. The junction had 9 bases not matched to a gene; V was cut back by 1 base and J by 6 bases. As DNA, the CDR3 is TGCGCCAGCAGCCAAGGTTCGGGAGGAGTCACCAATGAGCAGTTCTTC. Translated, it gives CASSQGSGGVTNEQFF.

The V call is TRBV30, the J call TRBJ2-2; TRBD1 aligns across 10 bases. The V gene end was trimmed by 2 bases and the J gene end by 5 bases; junction bases not matched to a gene: 11. The germline gives CDR1 GTSNPN, CDR2 SVGIG (reference sequence). This CDR3 is built from 17 residues. The CDR3 reads CAWSRGLDRGETGELFF. Here the CDR3 DNA reads TGTGCCTGGAGTCGGGGGCTGGACAGGGGGGAAACCGGGGAGCTGTTTTTT.

This clone occurred a few times. The V and J genes are TRBV4-1 and TRBJ1-6, with D possibly TRBD1 on 6 matching bases. Trimming took 3 bases from V and 3 from J, leaving 12 bases between them. The CDR3 sequence is 16 residues long. Looked up from germline, CDR1 is MGHRA and CDR2 is YSYEKL. The CDR3 spells CASSQQQGLYNSPLHF. Written as DNA, the CDR3 is TGCGCCAGCAGCCAGCAACAGGGTCTCTATAATTCACCCCTCCACTTT.

The chain carries TRBV5-1 and TRBJ2-7, with 8 bases identical to TRBD1. With V trimmed by 7 bases and J by 4 bases, 10 bases remained unmatched. CDR1 and CDR2 (germline): SGHRS, YFSETQ. The CDR3 extends over 14 amino acids. The DNA of the CDR3 is TGCGCCAGCCAAGCCGGGACAGGCAATTACGAGCAGTACTTC. It yields the protein CASQAGTGNYEQYF.

This rearrangement joins TRBV30 to TRBJ2-7, with 9 bases that match TRBD2. This CDR3 comprises 15 residues. Looked up from germline, CDR1 is GTSNPN and CDR2 is SVGIG (reference sequence). Trimming at V came to 0 bases and at J to 4 bases, leaving 7 bases not matched to a gene. In DNA form, the CDR3 reads TGTGCCTGGAGTGTAGGGCGGGGGGGCCTTTACGAGCAGTACTTC. This gives the protein CAWSVGRGGLYEQYF. The full variable domain, completed using reference TRBV30 and TRBJ2-7, is SQTIHQWPATLVQPVGSPLSLECTVEGTSNPNLYWYRQAAGRGLQLLFYSVGIGQISSEVPQNLSASRPQDRQFILSSKKLLLSDSGFYLCAWSVGRGGLYEQYFGPGTRLTVT.

The V and J genes are TRBV19 and TRBJ2-4, with 9 bases that match TRBD1. Per germline, CDR1 LNHDA and CDR2 SQIVND (reference sequence). The V gene end was trimmed by 6 bases and the J gene end by 5 bases; junction bases not matched to a gene: 11. This CDR3 has 16 amino acids. The CDR3 region has the DNA TGTGCCAGTAGCGCCGGGACAGGGAGGGGAGAAAACATTCAGTACTTC. It specifies CASSAGTGRGENIQYF.

The chain combines TRBV30 with TRBJ1-4; a weak D match, TRBD1 (5 bases). From germline, CDR1 is GTSNPN and CDR2 SVGIG (reference sequence). Deletions cut 2 bases from V and 6 bases from J, with 13 bases between. The CDR3 contains 14 residues. The CDR3 spells CAWSRGLVDEKLFF. Written as DNA, the CDR3 is TGTGCCTGGAGTAGGGGTCTTGTTGATGAAAAACTGTTTTTT.

The chain employs TRBV6-2 or TRBV6-3 and TRBJ2-7; a possible D gene is TRBD1 (5 bases). Germline CDR1 reads MNHEY; CDR2 reads SVGEGT. This CDR3 spans 16 amino acids. Trimming shortened V by 1 base and J by 7 bases, and 20 bases separated the two germline ends. This chain's CDR3 is CASSYLTTVRLGEQYF. For the CDR3, the DNA is TGTGCCAGCAGTTACTTAACGACAGTCCGATTGGGGGAGCAGTACTTC.

The V call is TRBV5-1, the J call TRBJ2-1; D gene uncertain. Germline-derived CDR1 and CDR2 are SGHRS and YFSETQ. The V and J ends lost 0 bases and 5 bases respectively, with 9 bases between them. The length of the CDR3 is 14 residues. The CDR3 bases are TGCGCCAGCAGCTTGGCGCTAGATGACAATGAGCAGTTCTTC. This codes for CASSLALDDNEQFF.

The J gene is TRBJ2-3, the V gene TRBV14, with D maybe TRBD1 (6 bases). The V end lost 6 bases, the J end lost 0 bases, and 13 bases lay between the germline ends. Germline-derived CDR1 and CDR2 are SGHDN and FVKESK. This CDR3 comprises 15 residues. The CDR3 sequence is CASSRQVGSTDTQYF. DNA of the CDR3: TGTGCCAGCAGTCGACAGGTCGGAAGCACAGATACGCAGTATTTT.

The gene calls are TRBV19 and TRBJ1-1, with 8 positions matching TRBD1. Germline loops: CDR1 LNHDA, CDR2 SQIVND (reference sequence). V shed 7 bases and J 6 bases; nucleotides not matched to a gene: 7. The CDR3 sequence is 13 residues long. CDR3 nucleotides: TGTGCCAGTAAGGGGCAGGGGGCTGCTGAAGCTTTCTTT. Residues: CASKGQGAAEAFF.

V usage is TRBV11-2 and J usage is TRBJ2-7; 11 nucleotides agree with TRBD1. The germline V gene encodes CDR1 SGHAT and CDR2 FQNNGV. The CDR3 runs 16 residues. J was trimmed by 5 bases and V by 1 base; bases with no gene match: 7. In nucleotides, the CDR3 is TGTGCCAGCAGCTTAGCCCCGGGACAGGGGGTTCACGAGCAGTACTTC. Translation: CASSLAPGQGVHEQYF.

This clone has just one count. The chain links TRBV15 to TRBJ2-5, with TRBD2 identical over 7 bases. From germline, CDR1 is LNHNV and CDR2 YYDKDF (reference sequence). J lost 6 bases, V lost 0 bases, and 16 bases had no gene match. This CDR3 has 18 amino acids. This chain's CDR3 is CATSRDDGRGTKRKTQYF. DNA of the CDR3: TGTGCCACCAGCAGAGATGATGGGAGGGGCACAAAGAGAAAGACCCAGTACTTC. Full variable domain (remainder filled in from reference TRBV15 and TRBJ2-5): DAMVIQNPRYQVTQFGKPVTLSCSQTLNHNVMYWYQQKSSQAPKLLFHYYDKDFNNEADTPDNFQSRRPNTSFCFLDIRSPGLGDTAMYLCATSRDDGRGTKRKTQYFGPGTRLLVL.

V usage is TRBV7-5 and J usage is TRBJ2-7; TRBD1 reflects the table's D call only, with no check against the DNA. TRBV7-5 is a pseudogene locus. This CDR3 has 17 amino acids. The CDR3 nucleotides are TGTGCCAGAAGCTTAGTTTTCGGGACAGGGGTAACCTACGAGCAGTACTTC. Its translation: CARSLVFGTGVTYEQYF.

In its sample, this clone was seen once. The genes are TRBV3-1 (or the pseudogene TRBV3-2) and TRBJ1-1; 7 bases are shared with TRBD1. Germline V gene data show CDR1 as LGHDT and CDR2 as YNNKEL (reference sequence). The CDR3 has 14 amino acids. The J segment lost 3 bases and the V segment lost 4 bases, leaving 5 bases of the junction unmatched. The CDR3 nucleotides read TGTGCCAGCAGCCTCCAGGGGGAATACACTGAAGCTTTCTTT. Residues: CASSLQGEYTEAFF.

This clone was observed a single time. This rearrangement joins TRBV4-1 to TRBJ2-5; 10 bases fit TRBD1. V dropped 3 bases and J dropped 4; count of bases not matched to a gene: 8. The CDR3 covers 16 residues. Germline CDR1 reads MGHRA; CDR2 reads YSYEKL. CDR3 protein: CASSQGDRGRRETQYF. The CDR3 DNA reads TGCGCCAGCAGCCAGGGGGACAGGGGACGTCGAGAGACCCAGTACTTC.